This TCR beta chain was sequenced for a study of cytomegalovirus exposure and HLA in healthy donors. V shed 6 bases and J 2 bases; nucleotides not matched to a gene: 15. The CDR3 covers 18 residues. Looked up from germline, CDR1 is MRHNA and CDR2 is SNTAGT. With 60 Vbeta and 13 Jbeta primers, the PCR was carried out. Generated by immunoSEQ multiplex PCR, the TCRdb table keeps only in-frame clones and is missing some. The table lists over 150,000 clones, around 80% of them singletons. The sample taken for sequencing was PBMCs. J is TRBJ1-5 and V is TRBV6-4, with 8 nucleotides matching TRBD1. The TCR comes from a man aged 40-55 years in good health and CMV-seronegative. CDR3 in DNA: TGTGCCAGCAGGAGGACCTACAGGGGGAATATTGGCAATCAGCCCCAGCATTTT. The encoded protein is CASRRTYRGNIGNQPQHF.